The T cell receptor (beta chain) described here comes from a study of CXCR3-negative and CXCR3-positive naive CD8 T cells (dated by TCRdb to the late 2010s). Describing the broader study: About 150 million TRB reads were obtained in total, roughly 1.5 +/- 0.3 million reads per library. The diversity and physicochemical repertoire analyses included around 10 donors pooled from two independent experiments. TRBV-TRBJ cluster analysis included naive subsets from 5 donors and memory cells from 3 donors. Results the study describes overall, beyond this receptor: Freshly isolated PBMCs were used for most assays because CXCR3 expression partially decreased after cryopreservation. Repertoire diversity was comparably high in both naive subsets but much lower in memory CD8+ T cells. TRBV-TRBJ usage was similar between naive CXCR3-negative and CXCR3-positive cells from the same donor, while memory cells showed distinct patterns. Because surface CD5, which is linked to self-reactivity in mice, was comparable between the naive subsets, TCR interaction strength was also inferred from the physicochemical properties of TRB CDR3s.

Sequencing took place on a NextSeq 550. The Human TCR Profiling Kit (MiLaboratory) was used to make UMI-labeled 5' RACE TRB cDNA libraries. The full amount of extracted RNA was used for cDNA synthesis, and the full amount of resulting cDNA was used for PCR amplification. Libraries were prepared in parallel with an identical number of PCR cycles. On the authors' methods: MIGEC and MiXCR extracted about 53,000 +/- 10,000 unique UMI-labeled TRB cDNA molecules per library, requiring at least two reads per UMI. On average, roughly 40,000 +/- 10,000 functional in-frame TRB CDR3 nucleotide clonotypes lacking stop codons were found per library. After downsampling to 5000 UMI-labeled TRB molecules per sample, diversity metrics, including normalized Shannon-Wiener and Chao1, were computed in VDJtools. For the central five CDR3 residues, VDJtools calculated physicochemical properties weighted by clonotype size, namely interaction energy, strength, volume and Kidera factor 4. Following TCRdb reprocessing, every CDR3 protein sequence forms one entry, and DNA is not provided. The V and J calls reflect TCRdb's pipeline rather than the authors' work. This sample's table contains about 48,000 distinct CDR3 sequences. In total, the top ten clones hold 14% to 15% of the sample.

For every CD8+ T cell subset, fewer than 350,000 cells were flow-sorted straight into RLT lysis buffer, and each subset was sorted in triplicate. Using standard density gradient centrifugation, peripheral blood mononuclear cells were isolated from buffy coats. Total RNA was extracted from sorted cells using an RNeasy Mini Kit. For this clonotype: Its recognized antigen is unknown.

Per the germline V gene, LGHNA is the CDR1 and YSLEER is the CDR2. The cysteine opens and the phenylalanine closes a CDR3 of 16 amino acids. Only the protein is available. The V and J genes are TRBV4-3 and TRBJ1-2; TCRdb designates TRBD1, a call that cannot be tested without DNA. This clonotype originated in a human donor in good health. Some clones in this sample may be carry-over from other donors' samples. Sequences were obtained from memory CD8+ T cells from blood. The sample's cell subset or site, from its label and the paper: conventional CD8+ memory T cells (TMEM), sorted as controls. The CDR3 sequence is CASSQDSTGGFHGYTF.